The clone carrying this T cell receptor (beta chain) came up many times. Its antigen is currently unknown. The data were taken from a study of early T cells in non-severe SARS-CoV-2 infection. Study-wide context: From unsorted whole blood, bulk RNA was sequenced, and the chains remained unpaired.

Researchers tagged individual cDNA molecules with unique molecular identifiers. Each CDR3 protein is one row after TCRdb ran MiXCR on the 5' RACE reads. The table has about 49,000 distinct CDR3 sequences, 5.5% to 6.5% seen once. Study conclusions and caveats: Anti-spike CD8 responses were favored in VDJdb matching, and private and CD4 specificities were missed.

This CDR3 is built from 14 residues. The germline gives CDR1 LGHNA, CDR2 YSLEER. V shed 4 bases and J shed 5 bases, with 11 bases lying between them. The receptor's source is an adult who was a healthcare worker with PCR-confirmed SARS-CoV-2 infection or an uninfected control (not recorded which). Sample: whole blood, taken at baseline. This chain links TRBV4-3 with TRBJ1-4; no clear D gene. CDR3 DNA: TGCGCCAGCAGCCCCACCTCGATGAATGAAAAACTGTTTTTT. Its translation: CASSPTSMNEKLFF.